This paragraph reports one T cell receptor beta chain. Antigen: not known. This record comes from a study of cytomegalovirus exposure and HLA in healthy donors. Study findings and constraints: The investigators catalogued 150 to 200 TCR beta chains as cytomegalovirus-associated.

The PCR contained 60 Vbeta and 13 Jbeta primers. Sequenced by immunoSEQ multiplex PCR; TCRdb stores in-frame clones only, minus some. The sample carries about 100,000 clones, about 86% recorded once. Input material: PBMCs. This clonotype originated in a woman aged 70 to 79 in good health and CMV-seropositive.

The CDR3 DNA sequence: TGTGCCAGCTCTAAATCCGACTATGGCTACACCTTC. Amino acid sequence: CASSKSDYGYTF. The chain couples TRBV25-1 to TRBJ1-2; no clear D gene. With 8 bases removed from V and 3 bases from J, the gap between germline ends came to 10 bases. The V gene's germline CDR1 is MGHDK and CDR2 SYGVNS. The CDR3 consists of 12 residues.